This T cell receptor (beta chain) is from a study of Ad26.COV2.S vaccination and SARS-CoV-2 variants. Overall study context: In the COV1001 trial, the donor was in the Ad26.COV2.S arm.

The treatment denotes: roughly 18 received Ad26.COV2.S at low or high dose, single or two shots; 5 received placebo; per-sample allocation not given. The samples were gathered on day 63 after the first injection of vaccine or placebo. It was Wuhan-strain SARS-CoV-2 spike that the Ad26 vaccine vector expressed. TCRdb's copy holds only in-frame clones and misses some; the assay was immunoSEQ multiplex PCR. Of hundreds of thousands of clones in the sample, about 90% were seen once. Regarding this clone: Antigen unknown.

CDR3 length equals 15 residues. Trimming shortened V by 8 bases and J by 1 base, and 15 bases separated the two germline ends. Germline-derived CDR1 and CDR2 are MDHEN and SYDVKM. Study findings and constraints: Placebo recipients and vaccine recipients were similar in non-spike TCR breadth.

The material was peripheral blood, obtained in a trial of Ad26.COV2.S vaccine versus placebo. The source of this sequence is a person aged 18-60 years who received the Ad26.COV2.S COVID-19 vaccine or a placebo. The rearrangement links TRBV28 to TRBJ1-5; possibly TRBD1 for D (5 bases). For the CDR3, the DNA is TGTGCCAGCCTACCTCACGGGGGAAGCAATCAGCCCCAGCATTTT. This gives the protein CASLPHGGSNQPQHF.